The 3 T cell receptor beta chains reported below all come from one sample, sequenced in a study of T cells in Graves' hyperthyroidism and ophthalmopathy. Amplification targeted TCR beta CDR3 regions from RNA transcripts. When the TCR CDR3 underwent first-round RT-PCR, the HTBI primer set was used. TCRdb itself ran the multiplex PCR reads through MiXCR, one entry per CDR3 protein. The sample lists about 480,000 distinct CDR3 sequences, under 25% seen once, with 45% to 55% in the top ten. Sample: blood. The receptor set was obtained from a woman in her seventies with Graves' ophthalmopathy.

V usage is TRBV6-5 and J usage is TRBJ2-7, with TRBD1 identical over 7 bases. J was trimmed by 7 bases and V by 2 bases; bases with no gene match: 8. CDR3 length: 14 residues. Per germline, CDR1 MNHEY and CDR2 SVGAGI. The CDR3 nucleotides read TGTGCCAGCAGTTACGGGGACAGAAGTAAAGAGCAGTACTTC. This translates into CASSYGDRSKEQYF.

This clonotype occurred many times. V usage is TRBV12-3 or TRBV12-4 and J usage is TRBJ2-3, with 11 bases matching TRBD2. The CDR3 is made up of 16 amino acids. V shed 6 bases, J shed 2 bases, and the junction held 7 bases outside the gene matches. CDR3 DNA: TGTGCCAGCAGCAAGCTAGCGGGAGGTTTCACAGATACGCAGTATTTT. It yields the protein CASSKLAGGFTDTQYF.

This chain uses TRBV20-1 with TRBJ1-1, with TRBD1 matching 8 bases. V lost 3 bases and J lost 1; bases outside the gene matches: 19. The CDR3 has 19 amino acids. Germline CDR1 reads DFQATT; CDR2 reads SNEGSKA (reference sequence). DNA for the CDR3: TGCAGTGCTAGCCCGTCGGGGCAGGGGGCGCGTATTTGGAACACTGAAGCTTTCTTT. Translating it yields CSASPSGQGARIWNTEAFF.